This is a list of T cell receptor beta chains from one sample in a study of early T cells in non-severe SARS-CoV-2 infection. TCRdb itself ran the 5' RACE reads through MiXCR, one entry per CDR3 protein. The profile shows around 29,000 distinct CDR3 sequences, roughly 9.7% of them singletons. The sample consisted of whole blood. The receptors stem from an adult who was a healthcare worker with PCR-confirmed SARS-CoV-2 infection or an uninfected control (not recorded which). The CDR3 runs from the conserved cysteine through the conserved F or W. D genes are given only for firm matches. Part of the rows lack a size; the others show once, few, many or a class for expanded clones.

D gene: TRBD2
J gene: TRBJ2-1
clone size: many
V gene: TRBV7-2
CDR3 DNA: TGTGCCAGCAGCTTATACAGCGGGAGAAACAATGAGCAGTTCTTC
CDR3 protein: CASSLYSGRNNEQFF

D gene: .
J gene: TRBJ2-5
clone size: many
V gene: TRBV29-1
CDR3 DNA: TGCAGCGCCAACAAACGGGAGACCCAGTACTTC
CDR3 protein: CSANKRETQYF

D gene: .
J gene: TRBJ2-7
clone size: .
V gene: TRBV7-2
CDR3 DNA: TGTGCCAGCAGCTTAGAGGGGCGCTACGAGCAGTACTTC
CDR3 protein: CASSLEGRYEQYF

D gene: TRBD1
J gene: TRBJ2-5
clone size: many
V gene: TRBV7-2
CDR3 DNA: TGTGCCAGCAGCTCCTATCCGGGACAGGGATGGGAGACCCAGTACTTC
CDR3 protein: CASSSYPGQGWETQYF

D gene: TRBD1
J gene: TRBJ2-7
clone size: many
V gene: TRBV7-6
CDR3 DNA: TGTGCCAGCAGCTTAGAATCCAGGGGGTCGTCGGGCGAGCAGTACTTC
CDR3 protein: CASSLESRGSSGEQYF

D gene: TRBD1
J gene: TRBJ1-2
clone size: few
V gene: TRBV20-1
CDR3 DNA: TGCAGTGCTAGAGATCCAGGGGGCTTTGGCTACACCTTC
CDR3 protein: CSARDPGGFGYTF

D gene: .
J gene: TRBJ1-6
clone size: few
V gene: TRBV7-9
CDR3 DNA: TGTGCCAGCAGTTCAGAGGATTCACCCCTCCACTTT
CDR3 protein: CASSSEDSPLHF

D gene: TRBD2
J gene: TRBJ2-1
clone size: many
V gene: TRBV20-1
CDR3 DNA: TGCAGTGCTCCGGGACTAGCTAACTACAATGAGCAGTTCTTC
CDR3 protein: CSAPGLANYNEQFF

D gene: .
J gene: TRBJ2-3
clone size: many
V gene: TRBV12-3/TRBV12-4
CDR3 DNA: TGTGCCAGCGAGGAGTTGAGCACAGATACGCAGTATTTT
CDR3 protein: CASEELSTDTQYF

D gene: .
J gene: TRBJ1-1
clone size: many
V gene: TRBV11-2
CDR3 DNA: TGTGCCAGCAGCTTTAAAGCTTTCTTT
CDR3 protein: CASSFKAFF

D gene: .
J gene: TRBJ1-4
clone size: many
V gene: TRBV7-8
CDR3 DNA: TGTGCCAGCAGCCCGCGACCCGACACGGCGGAAAAACTGTTTTTT
CDR3 protein: CASSPRPDTAEKLFF

D gene: TRBD2
J gene: TRBJ2-3
clone size: .
V gene: TRBV5-1
CDR3 DNA: TGCGCCAGCAGCTTGGCTAGCGGGGGAGGGTCAGATACGCAGTATTTT
CDR3 protein: CASSLASGGGSDTQYF

D gene: TRBD1
J gene: TRBJ1-2
clone size: many
V gene: TRBV7-8
CDR3 DNA: TGTGCCAGCAGCTCGTACAGGGGTTCTGGTAACTATGGCTACACCTTC
CDR3 protein: CASSSYRGSGNYGYTF

D gene: .
J gene: TRBJ2-2
clone size: .
V gene: TRBV7-6
CDR3 DNA: TGTGCCAGCAGCTTAGATCGGAACAACCGGGAGCTGTTTTTT
CDR3 protein: CASSLDRNNRELFF

D gene: TRBD1
J gene: TRBJ1-6
clone size: .
V gene: TRBV3-1
CDR3 DNA: TGTGCCAGCAGCCAAGGGACAGGCAATTCACCCCTCCACTTT
CDR3 protein: CASSQGTGNSPLHF

D gene: TRBD2
J gene: TRBJ2-1
clone size: many
V gene: TRBV20-1
CDR3 DNA: TGCAGTGCTAGGCTAAGAGCGGGCGGGGGGCCTCCTGAGCAGTTCTTC
CDR3 protein: CSARLRAGGGPPEQFF

D gene: TRBD2
J gene: TRBJ2-3
clone size: many
V gene: TRBV6-2/TRBV6-3
CDR3 DNA: TGTGCCAGCAGTGGGGCGGCGCGGGGGGTCAGGAGCACAGATACGCAGTATTTT
CDR3 protein: CASSGAARGVRSTDTQYF

D gene: .
J gene: TRBJ1-2
clone size: few
V gene: TRBV3-1
CDR3 DNA: TGTGCCAGCAGCCAAGTCTCACCTCTCGGCTACACCTTC
CDR3 protein: CASSQVSPLGYTF

D gene: .
J gene: TRBJ1-5
clone size: .
V gene: TRBV2
CDR3 DNA: TGTGCCAGCAGTGATTGGGCGGAAAATCAGCCCCAGCATTTT
CDR3 protein: CASSDWAENQPQHF

D gene: .
J gene: TRBJ2-3
clone size: .
V gene: TRBV12-5
CDR3 DNA: TGTGCTAGTGGTTTGGTACCGTCCGTTAATACGCAGTATTTT
CDR3 protein: CASGLVPSVNTQYF

D gene: .
J gene: TRBJ1-2
clone size: many
V gene: TRBV5-6
CDR3 DNA: TGTGCCAGCAGCTTGGCAACTTACCTACGAACCTATGGCTACACCTTC
CDR3 protein: CASSLATYLRTYGYTF

D gene: TRBD1
J gene: TRBJ2-7
clone size: many
V gene: TRBV2
CDR3 DNA: TGTGCCAGCAGTATGATGGGGACAGATTACGAGCAGTACTTC
CDR3 protein: CASSMMGTDYEQYF

D gene: TRBD1
J gene: TRBJ2-2
clone size: many
V gene: TRBV7-2
CDR3 DNA: TGTGCCAGCAGCTTAGACAGGGGATTTGTCACCGGGGAGCTGTTTTTT
CDR3 protein: CASSLDRGFVTGELFF

D gene: .
J gene: TRBJ2-2
clone size: .
V gene: TRBV7-2
CDR3 DNA: TGTGCCAGCAGCTACAGGGCGAACACCGGGGAGCTGTTTTTT
CDR3 protein: CASSYRANTGELFF

D gene: TRBD1
J gene: TRBJ1-2
clone size: many
V gene: TRBV27
CDR3 DNA: TGTGCCAGCAGTCCATGGACAGGGTACGGTGCTGGCTACACCTTC
CDR3 protein: CASSPWTGYGAGYTF

D gene: .
J gene: TRBJ2-3
clone size: medium-sized
V gene: TRBV29-1
CDR3 DNA: TGCAGCGGTAGACAAAATCCCGCAGATACGCAGTATTTT
CDR3 protein: CSGRQNPADTQYF

D gene: .
J gene: TRBJ2-2
clone size: .
V gene: TRBV6-2/TRBV6-3
CDR3 DNA: TGTGCCAGCTCCGCAGGCTCAGGGGAGCTGTTTTTT
CDR3 protein: CASSAGSGELFF

D gene: .
J gene: TRBJ2-3
clone size: .
V gene: TRBV7-8
CDR3 DNA: TGTGCCACCTTACTAGGGTCTGGCACAGATACGCAGTATTTT
CDR3 protein: CATLLGSGTDTQYF

D gene: .
J gene: TRBJ2-1
clone size: many
V gene: TRBV5-1
CDR3 DNA: TGCGCCAGCAGCCCGGGAAACTCCTACAATGAGCAGTTCTTC
CDR3 protein: CASSPGNSYNEQFF

D gene: .
J gene: TRBJ1-2
clone size: many
V gene: TRBV29-1
CDR3 DNA: TGCAGCGTTGAAGGTTCGAGGAGTAACTATGGCTACACCTTC
CDR3 protein: CSVEGSRSNYGYTF

D gene: .
J gene: TRBJ2-5
clone size: many
V gene: TRBV6-6
CDR3 DNA: TGTGCCAGCAGTCCGCTGGGGGAAGAGACCCAGTACTTC
CDR3 protein: CASSPLGEETQYF

D gene: TRBD1
J gene: TRBJ1-1
clone size: .
V gene: TRBV5-1
CDR3 DNA: TGCGCCAGCAGCAGACAGGGTGGGACTGAAGCTTTCTTT
CDR3 protein: CASSRQGGTEAFF

D gene: .
J gene: TRBJ1-5
clone size: many
V gene: TRBV5-6
CDR3 DNA: TGTGCCAGCAGCCAGTGGAGGACAGAAGGCAATCAGCCCCAGCATTTT
CDR3 protein: CASSQWRTEGNQPQHF

D gene: TRBD2
J gene: TRBJ2-2
clone size: .
V gene: TRBV13
CDR3 DNA: TGTGCCAGCAGCTTAGAGGCGGGGGGGCCAGCCGGGGAGCTGTTTTTT
CDR3 protein: CASSLEAGGPAGELFF

D gene: .
J gene: TRBJ1-2
clone size: many
V gene: TRBV4-3
CDR3 DNA: TGCGCCAGCAGCCAAGTGGCCGTAGGAGCTAACTATGGCTACACCTTC
CDR3 protein: CASSQVAVGANYGYTF

D gene: .
J gene: TRBJ2-3
clone size: many
V gene: TRBV5-6
CDR3 DNA: TGTGCCAGCAGCTTGGACCTACCCACAGATACGCAGTATTTT
CDR3 protein: CASSLDLPTDTQYF

D gene: TRBD2
J gene: TRBJ2-1
clone size: .
V gene: TRBV7-8
CDR3 DNA: TGTGCCAGCAGCTATTCGGGCGGGGGGCACAATGAGCAGTTCTTC
CDR3 protein: CASSYSGGGHNEQFF

D gene: TRBD1
J gene: TRBJ1-2
clone size: .
V gene: TRBV9
CDR3 DNA: TGTGCCAGCAGCGGGACAGGGAGGAACTATGGCTACACCTTC
CDR3 protein: CASSGTGRNYGYTF

D gene: .
J gene: TRBJ1-1
clone size: .
V gene: TRBV10-3
CDR3 DNA: TGTGCCATCATGGGGCTTGAAGCTTTCTTT
CDR3 protein: CAIMGLEAFF

D gene: .
J gene: TRBJ2-7
clone size: .
V gene: TRBV5-1
CDR3 DNA: TGCGCCAGCAGCTTGACCGGATCAGGGTTTCGGGTGACCTTCGAGCAGTACTTC
CDR3 protein: CASSLTGSGFRVTFEQYF

D gene: TRBD2
J gene: TRBJ2-3
clone size: many
V gene: TRBV6-2/TRBV6-3
CDR3 DNA: TGTGCCAGCAGTGACGGACTAGCCACAGATACGCAGTATTTT
CDR3 protein: CASSDGLATDTQYF

D gene: .
J gene: TRBJ1-4
clone size: many
V gene: TRBV5-8
CDR3 DNA: TGTGCCAGCAGTGATTACCGACATGAAAAACTGTTTTTT
CDR3 protein: CASSDYRHEKLFF

D gene: TRBD1
J gene: TRBJ1-5
clone size: .
V gene: TRBV3-1
CDR3 DNA: TGTGCCAGCAGCAACCGGACAGGGGCTAGCAATCAGCCCCAGCATTTT
CDR3 protein: CASSNRTGASNQPQHF

D gene: .
J gene: TRBJ2-4
clone size: .
V gene: TRBV11-3
CDR3 DNA: TGTGCCAGCAGCTTAGACGCAGTAAACATTCAGTACTTC
CDR3 protein: CASSLDAVNIQYF

D gene: .
J gene: TRBJ2-6
clone size: many
V gene: TRBV11-3
CDR3 DNA: TGTGCCAGCAGCTTAATGAACGTCCTGACTTTC
CDR3 protein: CASSLMNVLTF

D gene: TRBD1
J gene: TRBJ1-2
clone size: .
V gene: TRBV19
CDR3 DNA: TGTGCCAGTAGGATTTCGGAGGGACAGATAAACTATGGCTACACCTTC
CDR3 protein: CASRISEGQINYGYTF

D gene: TRBD1
J gene: TRBJ2-7
clone size: many
V gene: TRBV7-6
CDR3 DNA: TGTGCCAGCAGCCGGGACAGGCCCTACGAGCAGTACTTC
CDR3 protein: CASSRDRPYEQYF

D gene: TRBD1
J gene: TRBJ2-5
clone size: few
V gene: TRBV5-1
CDR3 DNA: TGCGCCAGCAGCCCGGGACAGGGAGAGACCCAGTACTTC
CDR3 protein: CASSPGQGETQYF

D gene: .
J gene: TRBJ2-1
clone size: .
V gene: TRBV7-3
CDR3 DNA: TGTGCCAGCAGCTTAGGAGTTGGTCAGGGGCAGTTCTTC
CDR3 protein: CASSLGVGQGQFF

D gene: .
J gene: TRBJ1-6
clone size: many
V gene: TRBV11-1
CDR3 DNA: TGTGCCAGCAGCTACCCGAGTTCACCCCTCCACTTT
CDR3 protein: CASSYPSSPLHF

D gene: .
J gene: TRBJ2-2
clone size: many
V gene: TRBV25-1
CDR3 DNA: TGTGCCAGCAGTACCCCTACAGTGAACACCGGGGAGCTGTTTTTT
CDR3 protein: CASSTPTVNTGELFF

D gene: .
J gene: TRBJ2-4
clone size: .
V gene: TRBV6-2/TRBV6-3
CDR3 DNA: TGTGCCAGCAGTTACGACGGAATTAGCACCATTCAGTACTTC
CDR3 protein: CASSYDGISTIQYF

D gene: .
J gene: TRBJ2-7
clone size: many
V gene: TRBV3-1
CDR3 DNA: TGTGCCAGCAGCCAACTTGCGGGTAGCTCCTACGAGCAGTACTTC
CDR3 protein: CASSQLAGSSYEQYF

D gene: .
J gene: TRBJ2-5
clone size: many
V gene: TRBV18
CDR3 DNA: TGTGCCAGCTCCCGGGGGCTTTTCCAAGAGACCCAGTACTTC
CDR3 protein: CASSRGLFQETQYF

D gene: .
J gene: TRBJ2-7
clone size: many
V gene: TRBV10-3
CDR3 DNA: TGTGCCATCGAACGCGAGCCCCTGGGATCCTACGAGCAGTACTTC
CDR3 protein: CAIEREPLGSYEQYF

D gene: .
J gene: TRBJ1-4
clone size: many
V gene: TRBV7-6
CDR3 DNA: TGTGCCAGCAGCTTGGCGGGGACTCCAGAAAAACTGTTTTTT
CDR3 protein: CASSLAGTPEKLFF

D gene: .
J gene: TRBJ2-3
clone size: few
V gene: TRBV10-1
CDR3 DNA: TGCGCCAGCAGTGGTCTAACTAGCACAGATACGCAGTATTTT
CDR3 protein: CASSGLTSTDTQYF

D gene: TRBD1
J gene: TRBJ1-2
clone size: few
V gene: TRBV5-1
CDR3 DNA: TGCGCCAGCAGAGCGGGACAGGGATATGGCTACACCTTC
CDR3 protein: CASRAGQGYGYTF

D gene: .
J gene: TRBJ2-3
clone size: .
V gene: TRBV11-3
CDR3 DNA: TGTGCCAGCAGTTCCGGGACGACGAGCGCAGATACGCAGTATTTT
CDR3 protein: CASSSGTTSADTQYF